These 16 T cell receptor beta chains were all obtained from the same sample, sequenced in a study of blood T cells in healthy people across ages. Alongside a J-beta primer mix, a sample-barcoded 5' primer served in a second PCR lasting roughly 7 to 12 cycles. Via MiXCR, TCRdb re-called the 5' RACE reads, giving one row per CDR3 protein. The repertoire holds 1,500,000 or so distinct CDR3 sequences, with approximately 59% as singletons. The sequenced sample consisted of blood. These receptors were obtained from a young man in good health.

This chain links TRBV9 with TRBJ2-7, with a weak D call TRBD2 (6 bases). The CDR3 totals 14 residues. V was cut by 7 bases and J by 0 bases, with 14 bases left in between. Germline V gene lookup returns CDR1 SGDLS and CDR2 YYNGEE. The CDR3 DNA is TGTGCCAGCGCGGGAAGACCCTACTCCTACGAGCAGTACTTC. The encoded protein is CASAGRPYSYEQYF.

This chain joins TRBV19 and TRBJ1-2, with 7 bases that match TRBD1. CDR3 length equals 12 residues. The junction had 2 bases not matched to a gene; V was cut back by 7 bases and J by 3 bases. The germline CDR1 and CDR2 sequences are LNHDA and SQIVND (reference sequence). The CDR3 reads CASTGGDYGYTF. CDR3 in DNA: TGTGCCAGTACAGGGGGAGACTATGGCTACACCTTC.

This clonotype has only one observation. This rearrangement joins TRBV20-1 to TRBJ2-1; 7 positions match TRBD2. From germline, CDR1 is DFQATT and CDR2 SNEGSKA (reference sequence). The CDR3 runs 14 residues. Unmatched junction bases numbered 11, after V lost 6 bases and J lost 6 bases. In DNA, the CDR3 is TGCAGTGCCCCTACTAGCGATGGGGGCAATGAGCAGTTCTTC. It translates to CSAPTSDGGNEQFF.

V usage is TRBV28 and J usage is TRBJ2-7; D is perhaps TRBD1 (6 bases). The V gene lost 6 bases and the J gene lost 3 bases, with 18 bases spanning the gap. Germline assignment: CDR1 MDHEN and CDR2 SYDVKM. There are 15 residues in the CDR3. The CDR3 protein is CASRSPGQQVYEQYF. Here the CDR3 DNA reads TGTGCCAGCAGATCCCCCGGACAGCAGGTCTACGAGCAGTACTTC.

This clonotype was counted between two and nine times. The rearrangement uses TRBV15 and TRBJ2-3; D ambiguous. V gave up 1 base and J gave up 2 bases, with 7 bases separating them. The CDR3 runs 14 residues. CDR1 and CDR2 from the germline V gene are LNHNV and YYDKDF (reference sequence). CDR3 bases: TGTGCCACCAGCAGAGCTGGAAACACAGATACGCAGTATTTT. This translates into CATSRAGNTDTQYF.

This chain uses TRBV20-1 with TRBJ2-4, with TRBD2 identical over 8 bases. The V gene's germline CDR1 is DFQATT and CDR2 SNEGSKA (reference sequence). V dropped 2 bases and J dropped 13; count of bases not matched to a gene: 13. The CDR3 has 14 residues. Here the CDR3 reads CSARSRAGAGEQYF. The CDR3, as DNA: TGCAGTGCTAGAAGCCGAGCGGGGGCAGGAGAGCAGTACTTC.

This clonotype came up a few times. This chain connects TRBV11-2 to TRBJ2-3; 13 bases align to TRBD2. The germline V gene has CDR1 SGHAT and CDR2 FQNNGV. V lost 4 bases to trimming and J lost 3 bases; unmatched junction nucleotides: 7. The CDR3 runs 17 residues. This chain's CDR3 is CASSSRLAGGLTDTQYF. CDR3 DNA: TGTGCCAGCAGCTCCCGACTAGCGGGGGGTCTAACAGATACGCAGTATTTT.

This chain joins TRBV5-1 and TRBJ1-2, with 11 nucleotides matching TRBD1. The V gene end was trimmed by 4 bases and the J gene end by 6 bases; junction bases not matched to a gene: 8. This CDR3 contains 15 residues. Germline values: CDR1 SGHRS, CDR2 YFSETQ. The CDR3 loop reads CASSLWTGGFDGYTF. The CDR3 DNA sequence: TGCGCCAGCAGCCTATGGACAGGGGGCTTTGATGGCTACACCTTC.

The chain uses TRBV28 and TRBJ1-6, with 7 bases that match TRBD1. The CDR3 has 17 amino acids. V trimming: 2 bases; J trimming: 7 bases; junction bases outside the gene matches: 11. CDR1 MDHEN and CDR2 SYDVKM come from the germline V gene. The CDR3 DNA reads as TGTGCCAGCAGTTTAGTTTGGGCAGGGGGTCTCAATTCACCCCTCCACTTT. It encodes CASSLVWAGGLNSPLHF.

With respect to this clonotype: The junction departs from the called germline gene at one end, perhaps through a read error. V is TRBV4-1 and J is TRBJ2-2; D remains unclear. Germline CDR1 is MGHRA and CDR2 is YSYEKL. The CDR3 is 14 amino acids. DNA of the CDR3: TGCGCCAACAGCCAACTGGGATACACCGGGGAGCTGTTTTTT. Its protein is CANSQLGYTGELFF.

This clonotype was counted between two and nine times. The chain uses TRBV30 and TRBJ2-7; D unclear. Trimming pared 2 bases from V and 0 bases from J, leaving 14 bases between. The CDR3 totals 15 residues. Germline V gene sequence: CDR1 GTSNPN, CDR2 SVGIG (reference sequence). CDR3: CAWSNPSFTSYEQYF. In DNA form, the CDR3 reads TGTGCCTGGAGTAACCCATCATTTACCTCCTACGAGCAGTACTTC.

CDR3 DNA sequence: TGTGCCACCAGTGACGGACAGGGGGTCTACGAGCAGTACTTC. It specifies CATSDGQGVYEQYF. The V call is TRBV24-1, the J call TRBJ2-7, with TRBD1 matching over 10 bases. Looked up from germline, CDR1 is KGHDR and CDR2 is SFDVKD. There are 14 residues in the CDR3. The J segment lost 3 bases and the V segment lost 4 bases, leaving 2 bases of the junction unmatched.

The rearrangement links TRBV7-2 to TRBJ2-5, with TRBD1 matching 8 bases. Germline CDR1 SGHTA, CDR2 FQGNSA. This CDR3 spans 14 amino acids. J gave up 5 bases and V 4 bases, and 6 bases lay outside the gene matches. CDR3 loop: CASSSRGRDETQYF. DNA of the CDR3: TGTGCCAGCAGCTCCAGGGGGCGGGATGAGACCCAGTACTTC.

The rearrangement links TRBV7-6 to TRBJ1-5; D is uncertain. This CDR3 is 12 amino acids long. The V gene lost 5 bases and the J gene lost 9 bases, with 11 bases spanning the gap. Germline V gene lookup returns CDR1 SGHVS and CDR2 FNYEAQ. The CDR3 sequence: CASSPLVGPQHF. Written as DNA, the CDR3 is TGTGCCAGCAGCCCCCTGGTGGGGCCCCAGCATTTT.

The chain has TRBV20-1 and TRBJ2-4; TRBD1 matches 10 bases. The J call may be in error: the DNA end matches TRBJ2-7 better. The CDR3 length is 17 residues. CDR1 DFQATT and CDR2 SNEGSKA come from the germline V gene (reference sequence). Written as DNA, the CDR3 is TGCAGTGCTAGAGGGGACGGGAAGACAGGGGGCATCTACGAGCAGTACTTC. Its translation: CSARGDGKTGGIYEQYF.

The rearrangement uses TRBV20-1 and TRBJ1-5; D call uncertain. The germline gives CDR1 DFQATT, CDR2 SNEGSKA (reference sequence). The CDR3 loop spans 13 amino acids. V was cut by 5 bases and J by 6 bases, with 14 bases left in between. CDR3 bases: TGCAGTGCTGGGCATGGAGTGGTTCAGCCCCAGCATTTT. It codes for CSAGHGVVQPQHF.